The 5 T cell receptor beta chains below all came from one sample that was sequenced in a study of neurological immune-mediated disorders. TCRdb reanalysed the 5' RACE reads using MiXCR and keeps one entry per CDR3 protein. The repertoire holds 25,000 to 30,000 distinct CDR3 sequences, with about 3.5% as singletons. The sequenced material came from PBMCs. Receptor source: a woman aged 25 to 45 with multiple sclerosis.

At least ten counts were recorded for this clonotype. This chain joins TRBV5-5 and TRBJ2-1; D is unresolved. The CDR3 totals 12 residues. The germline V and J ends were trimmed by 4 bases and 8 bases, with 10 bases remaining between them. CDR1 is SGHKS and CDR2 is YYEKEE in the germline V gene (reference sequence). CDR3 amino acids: CASSPLVDEQFF. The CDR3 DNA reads TGTGCCAGCAGCCCTTTGGTCGATGAGCAGTTCTTC.

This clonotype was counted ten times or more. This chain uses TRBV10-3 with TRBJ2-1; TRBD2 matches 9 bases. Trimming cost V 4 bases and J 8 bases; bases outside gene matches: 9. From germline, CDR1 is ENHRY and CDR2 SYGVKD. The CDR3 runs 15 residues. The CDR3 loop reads CAISGAGGPGDEQFF. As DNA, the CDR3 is TGTGCCATCAGTGGTGCGGGGGGGCCTGGGGATGAGCAGTTCTTC.

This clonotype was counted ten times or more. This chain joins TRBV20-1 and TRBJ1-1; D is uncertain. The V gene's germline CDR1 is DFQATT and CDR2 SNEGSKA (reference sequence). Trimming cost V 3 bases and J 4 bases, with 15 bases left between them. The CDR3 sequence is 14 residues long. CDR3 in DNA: TGCAGTGCTAGGCAAGACACCTACGGCACTGAAGCTTTCTTT. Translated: CSARQDTYGTEAFF.

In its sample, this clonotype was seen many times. CDR3 DNA sequence: TGTGCCAGTAGTGGGGGGACAGGACGATTTTACAATGAGCAGTTCTTC. Translated: CASSGGTGRFYNEQFF. The genes are TRBV19 and TRBJ2-1; TRBD1 agrees at 8 bases. With V trimmed by 5 bases and J by 4 bases, 10 bases remained unmatched. This CDR3 region has 16 residues. The germline gives CDR1 LNHDA, CDR2 SQIVND (reference sequence). Full variable domain (remainder filled in from reference TRBV19 and TRBJ2-1): DGGITQSPKYLFRKEGQNVTLSCEQNLNHDAMYWYRQDPGQGLRLIYYSQIVNDFQKGDIAEGYSVSREKKESFPLTVTSAQKNPTAFYLCASSGGTGRFYNEQFFGPGTRLTVL.

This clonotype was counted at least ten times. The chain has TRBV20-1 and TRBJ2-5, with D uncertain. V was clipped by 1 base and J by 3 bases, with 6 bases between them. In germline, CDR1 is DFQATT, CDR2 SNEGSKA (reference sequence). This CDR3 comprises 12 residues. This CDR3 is CSARGRKETQYF. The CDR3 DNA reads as TGCAGTGCTAGAGGACGAAAAGAGACCCAGTACTTC.